This T cell receptor beta chain appears in the sequencing data of a study of cytomegalovirus exposure and HLA in healthy donors (dated by TCRdb to 2016 to 2017). Broadly, across the study: In an earlier analysis of around 540 of the donors, about 260 Gb of sequence data and 90 million to 130 million unique TCR beta sequences from 150 million to 200 million T cells were reported. Of the 398 genotyped donors, about 80% fell in the genetic ancestry cluster associated with self-reported Caucasian donors. An early release covering 550 to 700 HLA-typed donors comprised about 310 gigabases of sequencing data and tens of millions of unique TCR sequences. Five DR-DQ haplotypes were handled as single units for association and clustering because linkage in the cohort was strong. Genome-wide SNP genotypes for about 55% of the roughly 670 donors were used in a later genetic analysis, which treated that subset as a discovery cohort. The aim of the study was to test whether cataloging public T cell receptors could identify signatures of past pathogen exposure. Across some 400 genotyped donors of the cohort, an average of approximately 240,000 unique TCR beta nucleotide sequences per donor were sequenced, and around 20% of those sequences were non-productive. Rather than drawing on any new phenotypic data, the later analysis identified candidate immune exposures from TCR beta sequences and the way those sequences occurred across donors. Donor age, sex, ethnicity and CMV serostatus were compiled alongside the repertoire data. Every discovery cohort repertoire had been produced on one sequencing platform. A later analysis re-examined previously published TCR beta repertoires from more than 600 donors and added high-resolution HLA genotyping to investigate patterns of TCR occurrence. HLA typing included class I and class II loci at four-digit resolution. The T cell repertoires of 700 or so subjects were profiled by immunosequencing and related to cytomegalovirus serostatus. Typing coverage varied by locus: about 629-640 donors for A, B, C, DRB1 and DQB1; more than 500 for DQA1; more than 600 for DPA1; roughly 470 for DPB1. To predict cytomegalovirus infection status, the study combined high-throughput TCR immunosequencing, statistical association of individual TCRs with disease status, and machine learning. Besides the first cohort of some 670 subjects, a separate validation cohort made up of over 100 different subjects was used. In an earlier analysis of over 550 of the donors, high-throughput TCR beta sequencing was used to judge whether each TCR beta V gene segment behaved as functional or pseudogenic.

The cohort consisted of 650 to 850 healthy bone marrow donors. All cohort members were sampled while nominally healthy, although unrecorded immune exposures were likely present. The donor tested CMV seropositive and was one of the 289 seropositive cohort members. A peripheral blood sample was collected from each donor, and TCR beta sequencing was performed on peripheral blood mononuclear cells. The Qiagen DNeasy Blood Extraction Kit was used to extract genomic DNA from the blood cell samples. V loses 3 bases at its end and J loses 3 bases; junction bases beyond the gene matches: 10. Reading from cysteine to phenylalanine, the CDR3 counts 17 amino acids. Only the CDR3 region is kept as DNA, spanning 51 bases read in frame from base 1. From a lookup of the germline V gene (reference sequence), CDR1 and CDR2 are SGHNT and YYREEE. Library prep was done by the immunoSEQ multiplex PCR assay. The multiplex PCR relied on a mix of 60 forward primers for TCR Vbeta segments and 13 reverse primers for TCR Jbeta segments. The CDR3 region of rearranged TCR beta genes was amplified from genomic DNA with a multiplex PCR assay. Amplified TCR beta libraries were sequenced as 87-base-pair reads on the Illumina HiSeq System. The authors' pipeline ran thus. Across the 640 or so repertoires, a later analysis counted 60 million to 90 million unique TCR beta chains, around 11 million of which were shared by at least two donors. A nearest-neighbor algorithm error-corrected the raw reads and collapsed the reads into unique sequences, merging closely related sequences to remove PCR and sequencing errors. V, D and J gene segments were assigned by aligning CDR3 sequences to IMGT reference sequences. For a sequence to be retained, a match of at least six nucleotides was required to both a V gene segment and a J gene segment. A rearrangement counted as productive if the CDR3 had no stop codons and remained in frame with V and J, and every other rearrangement counted as non-productive. Following IMGT convention, CDR3 was defined as the stretch from the second conserved V-encoded cysteine up to the conserved J-encoded phenylalanine. In an earlier analysis of just under 600 of the donors, sequences lacking an unambiguous match to a single V gene segment were excluded. An earlier analysis of 450 to 650 of the donors called V segments functional above 56.7% productive rearrangements and segregating when the between-donor standard deviation exceeded 5%. A statistical classification framework was developed to diagnose cytomegalovirus status using the catalog of TCR beta chain sequences. V and J gene assignment, in a later analysis, came from comparing TCR nucleotide sequences with IMGT/GENE-DB human TR gene sequences. Using the TCRdist pipeline, a later analysis assigned CDR3 sequences along with most-parsimonious VDJ recombination scenarios. In a later analysis, each TCR beta chain was defined by its CDR3 amino acid sequence together with its V-gene family, and reads without a unique V-gene family were excluded. As a way to deal with suspected cross-contamination and a sequencing artifact, a later analysis dropped nearly 600 nucleotide sequences that were highly shared and had low generation probability. In a later analysis, a clonal expansion index was calculated for each public chain from normalized within-repertoire ranks of inferred template counts. In a later analysis, generation probabilities were computed with a VDJ recombination model fitted to out-of-frame rearrangements, and the resulting probabilities were checked against IGoR. Hypergeometric tests were used in a later analysis to score TCR-TCR, TCR-HLA and TCR-CMV co-occurrence, with a repertoire-size bias correction applied to the TCR pairs. To estimate false discovery rates, a later analysis permuted the HLA or CMV assignments 20 times. A later analysis grouped co-occurring TCRs with DBSCAN, adding TCRdist sequence similarity when clustering within HLA-allele-positive subsets. Repertoires with fewer than 30,000 or more than 120,000 public chains, plus five repertoires with anomalous nucleotide sharing, were excluded from co-occurrence clustering. TCRdb took this table from immuneACCESS and kept in-frame rearrangements with V and J called. Such tables lack part of the clones; where checked against another copy, unresolved V genes explain under half of the gap, and the rest is unexplained. V, J and clone size reflect that table, while D and trimming were determined from the DNA. This sample comprises 95,000 to 150,000 clones, about 84% of them detected only once. Approximately 4% of the sample is taken by the ten largest.

Points on this clone: Its antigen remains undetermined. No clone much larger than this one lies a single base away; base qualities are absent.

What the authors observed across the whole study: According to a later analysis, TCR association rates differed among HLA loci, with DRB1 alleles showing the most associated TCRs and HLA-C alleles showing the fewest. In an earlier analysis of fewer than 750 of the donors, most TCR beta V segments were observed in productive rearrangements about 90% or about 30% of the time, broadly matching IMGT annotations. Cytomegalovirus status was reported to be diagnosed by the classifier with high specificity and sensitivity in both the original and validation cohorts. Across donors, most TCR sequences were observed very rarely, whereas some public TCRs were present in many individuals. According to a later genetic analysis, donors in an Asian-associated ancestry cluster had fewer N-insertions in productive TCRs than the approximately 700-donor mean. Because the 87-base-pair reads could not distinguish some IMGT-functional V segments, including TRBV6-2 and TRBV6-3, those segments were excluded. In vitro tests confirmed that a few of the cytomegalovirus-associated TCR beta chains recognize cytomegalovirus antigens. Presence/absence analyses assumed roughly uniform sequencing depth across donors, an assumption that may not hold. The authors suggested that the approach could potentially be extended to other disease states and immunological phenotypes. Several of the top co-occurrence clusters appeared to be linked to parvovirus B19, influenza, CMV and Epstein-Barr virus, according to a later analysis. In this cohort, only TCR beta chains were sequenced, and detectable features were limited by the absence of alpha or paired-chain data. In a later analysis, most CMV-associated TCR beta chains were found to appear HLA-restricted, with HLA associations seemingly driven largely by CMV exposure. When HLA alleles, especially DR and DQ, strongly co-occurred, attributing TCR associations to individual alleles was difficult. V-gene and J-gene trimming of TCR beta chains was associated with a missense DCLRE1C variant in a later genetic analysis, and the association was replicated in an independent cohort. A further reported finding was that TCR beta sequences accurately predicted the HLA-A and HLA-B alleles for most subjects in the first cohort. Because some donors lacked HLA typing at each locus, the association tests relied only on the typed subset. The sequencing pipeline was judged likely to have produced a cluster of highly shared sequence variants as a technical artifact. Immune exposure information for the cohort was limited to CMV serostatus. Correlated functional status among segregating V segments might reflect linkage disequilibrium, but an unknown experimental factor could not be ruled out. The study listed around 160 TCR beta chains as associated with cytomegalovirus. Because counts were too low, roughly 18 rarely observed V segments, including chromosome 9 orphons, were left out of the earlier analysis of over 550 of the donors. In a later analysis, HLA-associated TCR beta chains were found to be more clonally expanded and to have lower generation probabilities than equally common non-associated chains. A later analysis associated 16,951 TCR beta sequences with specific HLA alleles at a false discovery rate of 0.05.

The clonotype comes from a man in his late teens or twenties in good health and CMV-seropositive. The sequencing sample was made of PBMCs. In this chain, TRBV5-4 is recombined with TRBJ2-1; the central 9 bases match TRBD2. At the DNA level, the sequence is TGTGCCAGCAGCTCTACAGACCTAGCGGGAAACTACAATGAGCAGTTCTTC. Its coded protein is CASSSTDLAGNYNEQFF.